One TCR beta chain is described in this entry. The same CDR3 arises from other DNA sequences in this sample as well. This sample was taken from a study of blood T cell repertoires in COVID-19. The germline CDR1 and CDR2 sequences are KGHSH and LQKENI. The length of the CDR3 is 14 residues. Trimming removed 3 bases from V and 2 bases from J, with 10 bases in between. Methods used by the authors: Estimates of nucleated cell counts were drawn from the amplification of reference gene primers. The table came from immunoSEQ multiplex PCR; TCRdb's copy has only in-frame clones and leaves some out. That table gives V, J and clone size, and the DNA gave D and trimming. The data show about 280,000 clones, with about 83% seen just once and approximately 6% held by the top ten. Enrolled through a virtual design, the participants were between roughly 18 and 95 years of age and came from approximately 25 US areas. Clinical histories supplied by participants themselves formed the basis of cohort assignment. For recovered donors of Cohort 3, there were two negative PCRs, clearance, or symptom resolution.

The V call is TRBV18, the J call TRBJ2-5, with D possibly TRBD1 on 6 matching bases. The receptor's source is a woman between 40 and 50 years old who had recovered from COVID-19. Sequences were obtained from PBMCs or T cells enriched from blood (not recorded which). Here the CDR3 DNA reads TGTGCCAGCTCACCCCTGGGACAACAAGAGACCCAGTACTTC. Amino acid sequence: CASSPLGQQETQYF.